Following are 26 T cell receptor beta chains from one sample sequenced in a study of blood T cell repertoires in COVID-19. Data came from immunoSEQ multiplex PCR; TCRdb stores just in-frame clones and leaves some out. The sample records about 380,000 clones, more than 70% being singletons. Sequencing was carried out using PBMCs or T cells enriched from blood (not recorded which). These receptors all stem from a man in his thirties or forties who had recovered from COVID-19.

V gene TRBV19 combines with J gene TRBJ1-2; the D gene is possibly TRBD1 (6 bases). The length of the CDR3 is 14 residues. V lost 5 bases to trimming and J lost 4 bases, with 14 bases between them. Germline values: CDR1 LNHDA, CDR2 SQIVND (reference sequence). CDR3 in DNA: TGTGCCAGTAGTCCACGGACAGCTCTCTATGGCTACACCTTC. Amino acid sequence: CASSPRTALYGYTF.

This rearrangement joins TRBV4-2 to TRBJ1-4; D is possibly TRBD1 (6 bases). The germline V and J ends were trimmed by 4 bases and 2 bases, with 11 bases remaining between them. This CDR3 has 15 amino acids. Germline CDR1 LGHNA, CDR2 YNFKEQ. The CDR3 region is CASSPARGTNEKLFF. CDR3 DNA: TGTGCCAGCAGCCCCGCCAGGGGTACTAATGAAAAACTGTTTTTT.

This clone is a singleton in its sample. In DNA, the CDR3 is TGTGCCACCAGTGACAGATTTACTAACTATGGCTACACCTTC. This gives the protein CATSDRFTNYGYTF. This chain connects TRBV24-1 to TRBJ1-2; D is unresolved. Germline CDR1 KGHDR, CDR2 SFDVKD. Trimming left V 4 bases short and J 0 bases short, with 8 bases between. This CDR3 is built from 14 residues.

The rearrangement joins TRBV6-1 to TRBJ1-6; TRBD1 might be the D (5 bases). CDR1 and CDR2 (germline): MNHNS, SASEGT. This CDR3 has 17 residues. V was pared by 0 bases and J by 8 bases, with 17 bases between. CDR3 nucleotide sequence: TGTGCCAGCAGTGAAGCCTCAGAACAGGCCATAGATTCACCCCTCCACTTT. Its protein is CASSEASEQAIDSPLHF.

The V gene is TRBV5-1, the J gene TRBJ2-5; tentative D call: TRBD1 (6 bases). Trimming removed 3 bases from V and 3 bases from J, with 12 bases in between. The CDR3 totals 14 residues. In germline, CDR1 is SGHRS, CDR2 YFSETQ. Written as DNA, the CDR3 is TGCGCCAGCAGCTACCGGACAGCGGAAGAGACCCAGTACTTC. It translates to CASSYRTAEETQYF.

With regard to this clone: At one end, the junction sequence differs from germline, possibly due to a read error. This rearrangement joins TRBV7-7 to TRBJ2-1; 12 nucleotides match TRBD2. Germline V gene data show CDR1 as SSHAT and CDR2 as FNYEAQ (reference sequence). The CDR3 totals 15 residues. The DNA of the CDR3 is TGTGCTAGCAGCCCTAGACTAGCGGGGGTACGAGAGCAGTTCTTC. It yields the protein CASSPRLAGVREQFF.

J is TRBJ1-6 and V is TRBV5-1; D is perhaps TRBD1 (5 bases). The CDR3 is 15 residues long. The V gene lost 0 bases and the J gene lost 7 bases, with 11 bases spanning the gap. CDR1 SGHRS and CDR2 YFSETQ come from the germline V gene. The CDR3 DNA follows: TGCGCCAGCAGCTTGGTTCCAGGGTTAAATTCACCCCTCCACTTT. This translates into CASSLVPGLNSPLHF.

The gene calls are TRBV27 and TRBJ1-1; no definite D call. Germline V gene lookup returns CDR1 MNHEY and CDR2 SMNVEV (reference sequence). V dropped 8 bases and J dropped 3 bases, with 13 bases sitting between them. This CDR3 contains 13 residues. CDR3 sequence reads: CASRLFGDTEAFF. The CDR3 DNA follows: TGTGCCAGCCGGTTATTTGGAGACACTGAAGCTTTCTTT.

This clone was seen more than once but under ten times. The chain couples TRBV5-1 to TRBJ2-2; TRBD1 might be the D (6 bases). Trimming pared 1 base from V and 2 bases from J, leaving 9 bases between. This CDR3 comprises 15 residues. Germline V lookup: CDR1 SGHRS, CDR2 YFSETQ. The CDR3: CASSLRGQNTGELFF. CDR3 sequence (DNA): TGCGCCAGCAGCTTGCGGGGACAAAACACCGGGGAGCTGTTTTTT.

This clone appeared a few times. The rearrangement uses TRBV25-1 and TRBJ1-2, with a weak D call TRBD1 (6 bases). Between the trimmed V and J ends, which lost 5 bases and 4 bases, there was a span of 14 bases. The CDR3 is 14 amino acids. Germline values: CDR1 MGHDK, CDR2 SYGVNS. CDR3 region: CASSPRQAGYGYTF. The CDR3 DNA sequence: TGTGCCAGCAGTCCTAGACAGGCAGGCTATGGCTACACCTTC.

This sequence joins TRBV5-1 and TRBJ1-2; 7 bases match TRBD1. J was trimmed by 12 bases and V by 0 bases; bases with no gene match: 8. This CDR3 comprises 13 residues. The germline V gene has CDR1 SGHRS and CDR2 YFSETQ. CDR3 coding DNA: TGCGCCAGCAGCTTGGGCGACAGGGAAGATCACACCTTC. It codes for CASSLGDREDHTF.

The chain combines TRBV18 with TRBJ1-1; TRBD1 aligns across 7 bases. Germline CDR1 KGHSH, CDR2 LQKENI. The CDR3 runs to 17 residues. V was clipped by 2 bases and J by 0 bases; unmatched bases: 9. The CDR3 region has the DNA TGTGCCAGCTCACCAGGCTCCCCGGGACAGATGAACACTGAAGCTTTCTTT. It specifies CASSPGSPGQMNTEAFF. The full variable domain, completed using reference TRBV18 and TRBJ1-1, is NAGVMQNPRHLVRRRGQEARLRCSPMKGHSHVYWYRQLPEEGLKFMVYLQKENIIDESGMPKERFSAEFPKEGPSILRIQQVVRGDSAAYFCASSPGSPGQMNTEAFFGQGTRLTVV.

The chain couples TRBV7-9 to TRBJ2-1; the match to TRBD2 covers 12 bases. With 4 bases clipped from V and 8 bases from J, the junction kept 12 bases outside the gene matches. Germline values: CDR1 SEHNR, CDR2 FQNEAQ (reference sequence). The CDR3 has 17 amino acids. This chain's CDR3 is CASSSSLTSGGLDEQFF. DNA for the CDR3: TGTGCCAGCAGCTCCAGCCTCACTAGCGGGGGGCTTGATGAGCAGTTCTTC.

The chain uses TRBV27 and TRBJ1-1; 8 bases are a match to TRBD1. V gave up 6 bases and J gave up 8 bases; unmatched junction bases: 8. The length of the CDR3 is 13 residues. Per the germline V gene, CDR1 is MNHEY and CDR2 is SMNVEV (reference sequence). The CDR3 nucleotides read TGTGCCAGCAGCCTTGCTTGGGACAGGGAAGCTTTCTTT. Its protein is CASSLAWDREAFF.

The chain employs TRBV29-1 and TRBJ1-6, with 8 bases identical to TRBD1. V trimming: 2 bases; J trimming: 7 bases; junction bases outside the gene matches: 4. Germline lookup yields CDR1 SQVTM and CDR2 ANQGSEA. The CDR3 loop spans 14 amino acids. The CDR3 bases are TGCAGCGTTGAACTAGCAGGGGGCAATTCACCCCTCCACTTT. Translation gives CSVELAGGNSPLHF.

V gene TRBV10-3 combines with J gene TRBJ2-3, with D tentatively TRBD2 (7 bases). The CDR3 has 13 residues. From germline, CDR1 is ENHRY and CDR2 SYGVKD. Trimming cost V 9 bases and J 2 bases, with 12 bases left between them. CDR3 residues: CAIWGGLTDTQYF. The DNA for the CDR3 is TGTGCCATTTGGGGGGGCCTCACAGATACGCAGTATTTT.

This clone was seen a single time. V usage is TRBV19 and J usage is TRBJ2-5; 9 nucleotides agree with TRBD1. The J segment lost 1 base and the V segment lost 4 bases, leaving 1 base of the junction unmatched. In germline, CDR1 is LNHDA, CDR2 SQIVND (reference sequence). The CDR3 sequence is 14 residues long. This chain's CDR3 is CASSRGQGQETQYF. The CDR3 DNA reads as TGTGCCAGTAGTAGGGGACAGGGCCAAGAGACCCAGTACTTC. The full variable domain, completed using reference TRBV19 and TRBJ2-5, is DGGITQSPKYLFRKEGQNVTLSCEQNLNHDAMYWYRQDPGQGLRLIYYSQIVNDFQKGDIAEGYSVSREKKESFPLTVTSAQKNPTAFYLCASSRGQGQETQYFGPGTRLLVL.

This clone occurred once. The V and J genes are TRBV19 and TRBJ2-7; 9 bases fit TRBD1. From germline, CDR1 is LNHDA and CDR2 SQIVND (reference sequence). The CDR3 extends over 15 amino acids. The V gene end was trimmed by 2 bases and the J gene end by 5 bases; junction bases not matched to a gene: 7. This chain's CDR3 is CASSISDRGIHEQYF. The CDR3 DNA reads TGTGCCAGTAGTATATCGGACAGGGGCATCCACGAGCAGTACTTC.

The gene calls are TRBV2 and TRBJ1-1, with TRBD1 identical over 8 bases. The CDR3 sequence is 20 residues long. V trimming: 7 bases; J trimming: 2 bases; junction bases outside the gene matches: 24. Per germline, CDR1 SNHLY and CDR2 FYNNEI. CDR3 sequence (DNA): TGTGCCAGCAAAGGACAGGGTACACATTCCGCCCTCAGAAGAAACACTGAAGCTTTCTTT. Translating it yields CASKGQGTHSALRRNTEAFF.

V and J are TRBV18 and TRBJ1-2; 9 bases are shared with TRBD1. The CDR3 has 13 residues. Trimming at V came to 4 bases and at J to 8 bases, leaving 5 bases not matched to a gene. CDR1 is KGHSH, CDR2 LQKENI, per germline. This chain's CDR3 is CASSLQGAGGYTF. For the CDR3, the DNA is TGTGCCAGCTCACTACAGGGGGCAGGAGGCTACACCTTC.

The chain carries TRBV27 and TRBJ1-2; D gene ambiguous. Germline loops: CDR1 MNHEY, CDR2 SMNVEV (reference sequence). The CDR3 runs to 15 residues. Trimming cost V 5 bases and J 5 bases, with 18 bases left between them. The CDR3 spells CASSPITPPLYGYTF. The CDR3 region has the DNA TGTGCCAGCAGTCCTATAACCCCCCCCCTATATGGCTACACCTTC.

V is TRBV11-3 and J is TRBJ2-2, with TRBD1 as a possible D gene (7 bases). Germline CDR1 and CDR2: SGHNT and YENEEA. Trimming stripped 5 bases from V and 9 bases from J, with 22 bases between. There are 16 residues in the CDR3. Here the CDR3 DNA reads TGTGCCAGCAGCCCGAGGGCCAGGGGGGAGGACCGGGAGCTGTTTTTT. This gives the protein CASSPRARGEDRELFF.

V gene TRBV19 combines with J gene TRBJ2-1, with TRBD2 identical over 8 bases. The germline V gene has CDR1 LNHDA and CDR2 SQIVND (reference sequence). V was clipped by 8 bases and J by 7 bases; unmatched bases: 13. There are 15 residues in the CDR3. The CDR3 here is CASQAPRGDWNEQFF. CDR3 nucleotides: TGTGCCAGTCAGGCCCCGCGGGGGGACTGGAATGAGCAGTTCTTC.

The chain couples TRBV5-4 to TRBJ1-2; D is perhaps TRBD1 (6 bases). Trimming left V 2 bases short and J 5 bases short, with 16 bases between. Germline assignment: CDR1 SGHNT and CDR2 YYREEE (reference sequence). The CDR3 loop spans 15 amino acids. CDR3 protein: CASSLRDKIRYGYTF. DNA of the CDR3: TGTGCCAGCAGCTTAAGGGACAAAATCCGATATGGCTACACCTTC.

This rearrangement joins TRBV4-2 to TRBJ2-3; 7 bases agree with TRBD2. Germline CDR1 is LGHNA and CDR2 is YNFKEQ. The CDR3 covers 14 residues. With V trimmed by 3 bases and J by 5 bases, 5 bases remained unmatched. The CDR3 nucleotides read TGTGCCAGCAGCCAGTACGGGACTAAAGATACGCAGTATTTT. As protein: CASSQYGTKDTQYF.

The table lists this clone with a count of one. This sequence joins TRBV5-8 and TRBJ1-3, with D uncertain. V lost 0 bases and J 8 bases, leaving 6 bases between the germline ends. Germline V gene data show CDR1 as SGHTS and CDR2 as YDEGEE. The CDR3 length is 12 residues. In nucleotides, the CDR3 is TGTGCCAGCAGCTTGGTTCGGGACACCATATATTTT. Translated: CASSLVRDTIYF.